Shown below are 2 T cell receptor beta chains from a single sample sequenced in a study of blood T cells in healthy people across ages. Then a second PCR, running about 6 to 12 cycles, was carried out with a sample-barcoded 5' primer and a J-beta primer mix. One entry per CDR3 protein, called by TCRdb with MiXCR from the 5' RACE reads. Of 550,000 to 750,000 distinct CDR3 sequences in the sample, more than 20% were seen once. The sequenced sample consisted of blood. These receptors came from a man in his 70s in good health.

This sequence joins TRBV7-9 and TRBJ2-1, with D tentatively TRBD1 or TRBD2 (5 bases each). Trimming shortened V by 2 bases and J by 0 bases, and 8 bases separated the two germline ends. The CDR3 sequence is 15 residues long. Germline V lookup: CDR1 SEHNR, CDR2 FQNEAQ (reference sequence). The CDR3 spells CASSLKGSSYNEQFF. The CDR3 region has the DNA TGTGCCAGCAGCTTAAAGGGGAGCTCCTACAATGAGCAGTTCTTC.

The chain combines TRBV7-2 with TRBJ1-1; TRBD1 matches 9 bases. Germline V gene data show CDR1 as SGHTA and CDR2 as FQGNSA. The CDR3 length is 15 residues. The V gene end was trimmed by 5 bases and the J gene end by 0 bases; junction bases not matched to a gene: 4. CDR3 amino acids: CASSPWTGVNTEAFF. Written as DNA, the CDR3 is TGTGCCAGCAGCCCGTGGACAGGGGTGAACACTGAAGCTTTCTTT.